A few counts support the clone carrying this TCR beta chain. What it binds is unknown. This entry comes from a study of T-cell memory formation after mild COVID-19. Overall study context: Across donors, TCR clusters were largely donor specific.

The study, taken as a whole, reports: Several responding clones turned up in pre-infection memory, indicating that cross-reactive memory may have taken part.

This CDR3 region has 14 residues. J lost 4 bases, V lost 2 bases, and 4 bases had no gene match. Germline loops: CDR1 LGHDT, CDR2 YNNKEL (reference sequence). TCRdb re-derived calls from the 5' RACE reads in MiXCR, one entry per CDR3 protein. The sample carries around 510,000 distinct CDR3 sequences, approximately 21% recorded once. The receptor was isolated from an adult woman who had mild COVID-19 (a few samples of this study predate the infection). Cell type and time point are not known. Sequenced material: PBMCs or a T cell subset sorted from them (not recorded which). The chain employs TRBV3-1 and TRBJ2-7; 8 positions match TRBD2. The CDR3, as DNA: TGTGCCAGCAGCCAAAGCGGGGGACCATACGAGCAGTACTTC. Translated, it gives CASSQSGGPYEQYF.